This T cell receptor (beta chain) was captured in a study of blood T cell repertoires in COVID-19. Recruits, aged roughly 18 to 95 years, lived in some 25 US areas. Profiling relied on immunoSEQ multiplex PCR, and the TCRdb table lists in-frame clones only, not all of them. The sample has around 300,000 clones, roughly 91% seen once. This clone was detected only once. The CDR3 is made up of 14 amino acids. V lost 7 bases to trimming and J lost 7 bases; unmatched junction nucleotides: 13. Germline values: CDR1 SGHDT, CDR2 YYEEEE. This chain uses TRBV5-6 with TRBJ2-7, with TRBD2 matching over 8 bases. The sample comprised PBMCs or T cells enriched from blood (not recorded which). The clonotype comes from a woman aged 60-70 years who had recovered from COVID-19. In DNA, the CDR3 is TGTGCCAGCGGGTCCGGGAGGGCTTCGCAAGAGCAGTACTTC. Its translation: CASGSGRASQEQYF. The whole variable domain, remainder taken from reference TRBV5-6 and TRBJ2-7, is DAGVTQSPTHLIKTRGQQVTLRCSPKSGHDTVSWYQQALGQGPQFIFQYYEEEERQRGNFPDRFSGHQFPNYSSELNVNALLLGDSALYLCASGSGRASQEQYFGPGTRLTVT.